Listed here are 22 T cell receptor beta chains from one sample, sequenced in a study of blood T cell repertoires in COVID-19. Clones were sequenced by immunoSEQ multiplex PCR, and TCRdb holds only the in-frame ones, with some missing. The sample has a few hundred thousand clones; 80% to 90% are singletons. The sequencing input was PBMCs or T cells enriched from blood (not recorded which). The receptors derive from a woman between 45 and 65 years old with acute COVID-19.

The genes are TRBV5-1 and TRBJ2-7; no firm D call. V lost 2 bases, J lost 1 base, and 7 bases lay in between. The germline CDR1 and CDR2 sequences are SGHRS and YFSETQ. The CDR3 covers 13 residues. The CDR3 loop is CASSFSPSYEQYF. CDR3 nucleotides: TGCGCCAGCAGCTTTTCCCCGTCCTACGAGCAGTACTTC.

The chain employs TRBV2 and TRBJ2-2; D unresolved. CDR1 is SNHLY, CDR2 FYNNEI, per germline. This CDR3 is built from 13 residues. V was clipped by 4 bases and J by 6 bases, with 9 bases between them. The CDR3 here is CASSGLGPGELFF. The CDR3 nucleotides read TGTGCCAGCAGTGGCCTAGGCCCCGGGGAGCTGTTTTTT.

V is TRBV29-1 and J is TRBJ2-7, with 11 bases fitting TRBD1. Unmatched junction bases numbered 10, after V lost 6 bases and J lost 9 bases. CDR3 length: 13 amino acids. Germline V gene data show CDR1 as SQVTM and CDR2 as ANQGSEA. DNA of the CDR3: TGCAGCGTGGAGGGGACAGGGGGTGGAGTGCAGTACTTC. Translation: CSVEGTGGGVQYF.

This chain uses TRBV9 with TRBJ1-2, with 9 nucleotides matching TRBD1. CDR3 size: 15 residues. Germline trimming cut 0 bases from V and 0 bases from J; bases unmatched to any gene: 0. Germline values: CDR1 SGDLS, CDR2 YYNGEE. CDR3 protein: CASSVGQGANYGYTF. CDR3 bases: TGTGCCAGCAGCGTAGGACAGGGGGCTAACTATGGCTACACCTTC.

The table lists this clone with a count of one. The chain carries TRBV7-8 and TRBJ2-1, with 8 bases identical to TRBD2. Germline CDR1 SGHVS, CDR2 FQNEAQ. V dropped 5 bases and J dropped 2; count of bases not matched to a gene: 8. The CDR3 loop spans 16 amino acids. The CDR3 here is CASSRSSGFTYNEQFF. CDR3 DNA: TGTGCCAGCAGCCGATCTAGCGGGTTTACCTACAATGAGCAGTTCTTC.

This chain joins TRBV14 and TRBJ2-7, with 8 nucleotides matching TRBD2. This CDR3 contains 18 residues. The V gene end was trimmed by 1 base and the J gene end by 0 bases; junction bases not matched to a gene: 11. Germline lookup yields CDR1 SGHDN and CDR2 FVKESK. The CDR3 nucleotides are TGTGCCAGCAGCCAAGGCTATCGACTAGCGATGAGCTCCTACGAGCAGTACTTC. It specifies CASSQGYRLAMSSYEQYF.

With regard to this clone: The sample carries other DNA sequences with the same CDR3. J is TRBJ1-5 and V is TRBV7-9; 7 bases agree with TRBD1. The germline V gene encodes CDR1 SEHNR and CDR2 FQNEAQ (reference sequence). V dropped 5 bases and J dropped 3; count of bases not matched to a gene: 4. CDR3 length: 14 residues. In nucleotides, the CDR3 is TGTGCCAGCAGCCCCGGGACAGTCAATCAGCCCCAGCATTTT. It specifies CASSPGTVNQPQHF.

In its sample, this clone was seen a few times. The rearrangement joins TRBV7-9 to TRBJ2-7; 7 positions agree with TRBD1. The CDR3 consists of 14 residues. V was pared by 5 bases and J by 0 bases, with 4 bases of the junction left unmatched. Germline CDR1 SEHNR, CDR2 FQNEAQ (reference sequence). The DNA of the CDR3 is TGTGCCAGCAGCAAGGGACAGACCTCCTACGAGCAGTACTTC. Its translation is CASSKGQTSYEQYF. Full variable domain (missing parts from reference TRBV7-9 and TRBJ2-7): DTGVSQNPRHKITKRGQNVTFRCDPISEHNRLYWYRQTLGQGPEFLTYFQNEAQLEKSRLLSDRFSAERPKGSFSTLEIQRTEQGDSAMYLCASSKGQTSYEQYFGPGTRLTVT.

The chain employs TRBV9 and TRBJ2-7; 7 nucleotides match TRBD2. V lost 5 bases to trimming and J lost 2 bases; unmatched junction nucleotides: 4. Germline V gene data show CDR1 as SGDLS and CDR2 as YYNGEE. There are 13 residues in the CDR3. The CDR3 bases are TGTGCCAGCAGTATGGGAGGGCCCTACGAGCAGTACTTC. Amino acid sequence: CASSMGGPYEQYF. The complete variable domain, with remaining parts taken from reference TRBV9 and TRBJ2-7, reads DSGVTQTPKHLITATGQRVTLRCSPRSGDLSVYWYQQSLDQGLQFLIQYYNGEERAKGNILERFSAQQFPDLHSELNLSSLELGDSALYFCASSMGGPYEQYFGPGTRLTVT.

V usage is TRBV10-3 and J usage is TRBJ2-3, with 7 bases fitting TRBD2. Germline CDR1 ENHRY, CDR2 SYGVKD. The CDR3 extends over 14 amino acids. V lost 0 bases and J lost 4; bases outside the gene matches: 1. The CDR3 nucleotides are TGTGCCATCAGTGAGTCACTAGCGTCAGATACGCAGTATTTT. Protein: CAISESLASDTQYF.

The rearrangement joins TRBV9 to TRBJ1-1; a possible D gene is TRBD1 (5 bases). The CDR3 loop spans 13 amino acids. The germline CDR1 and CDR2 sequences are SGDLS and YYNGEE. With 4 bases removed from V and 4 bases from J, the gap between germline ends came to 11 bases. The DNA for the CDR3 is TGTGCCAGCAGCCCCAGACAGCTCACTGAAGCTTTCTTT. This sequence encodes CASSPRQLTEAFF.

The chain has TRBV10-3 and TRBJ2-3; 8 nucleotides agree with TRBD2. Unmatched junction bases numbered 6, after V lost 6 bases and J lost 4 bases. CDR1 is ENHRY, CDR2 SYGVKD, per germline. The CDR3 is made up of 14 amino acids. DNA of the CDR3: TGTGCCATCAGCCAGCGGGAGATCGCAGATACGCAGTATTTT. Protein: CAISQREIADTQYF.

The chain links TRBV3-1 (or the pseudogene TRBV3-2) to TRBJ2-7; 10 positions agree with TRBD1. V shed 3 bases and J 3 bases; nucleotides not matched to a gene: 2. CDR3 size: 14 residues. Germline assignment: CDR1 LGHDT and CDR2 YNNKEL (reference sequence). The CDR3 here is CASSQGTGDYEQYF. As DNA, the CDR3 is TGTGCCAGCAGCCAGGGGACAGGGGACTACGAGCAGTACTTC.

The chain uses TRBV11-2 and TRBJ1-1; D is perhaps TRBD1 (5 bases). Germline assignment: CDR1 SGHAT and CDR2 FQNNGV. This CDR3 has 16 amino acids. The V end was cut by 6 bases, the J end by 4 bases, with 21 bases between. The CDR3 spells CASRRTFTSSSTEAFF. CDR3 DNA: TGTGCCAGCAGGCGGACATTTACCAGCTCGAGCACTGAAGCTTTCTTT.

The chain combines TRBV4-1 with TRBJ2-3; 10 nucleotides align to TRBD2. CDR3 size: 17 residues. The trim removed 0 bases at V and 2 bases at J, leaving 5 bases unmatched. Germline CDR1 reads MGHRA; CDR2 reads YSYEKL. The CDR3, as DNA: TGCGCCAGCAGCCAAGATCGGACTAGCGGACTCACAGATACGCAGTATTTT. Encoded protein: CASSQDRTSGLTDTQYF.

V is TRBV21-1 and J is TRBJ1-1; TRBD1 reflects the table's D call only, with no check against the DNA. TRBV21-1 is recorded as a pseudogene. The CDR3 has 10 residues. The CDR3 region has the DNA TGTGCCAGGCAGGGGGAGGAAGCTTTCTTT. Translating it yields CARQGEEAFF.

A few counts support this clone. This sequence joins TRBV6-2 or TRBV6-3 and TRBJ1-2; D unresolved. The germline gives CDR1 MNHEY, CDR2 SVGEGT. Trimming shortened V by 5 bases and J by 8 bases, and 21 bases separated the two germline ends. CDR3 length equals 15 residues. CDR3 protein: CASSRRQSGGGGYTF. DNA of the CDR3: TGTGCCAGCAGTAGACGGCAATCAGGTGGAGGCGGCTACACCTTC.

The chain recombines TRBV28 with TRBJ1-2; no clear D gene. Between the trimmed V and J ends, which lost 3 bases and 8 bases, there was a span of 16 bases. CDR3 size: 14 residues. Germline CDR1 is MDHEN and CDR2 is SYDVKM. The CDR3 region is CASSLGRAGRGYTF. CDR3 coding DNA: TGTGCCAGCAGTTTGGGGAGGGCAGGCCGAGGCTACACCTTC.

The chain employs TRBV27 and TRBJ2-7, with TRBD1 as a possible D gene (5 bases). Germline lookup yields CDR1 MNHEY and CDR2 SMNVEV (reference sequence). This CDR3 contains 16 residues. V gave up 5 bases and J gave up 2 bases, with 19 bases separating them. This CDR3 reads CASSRPVGHLTYEQYF. CDR3 DNA sequence: TGTGCCAGCAGTCGACCGGTCGGACACCTCACCTACGAGCAGTACTTC.

This chain joins TRBV7-8 and TRBJ2-1; 9 bases are shared with TRBD2. Germline trimming cut 4 bases from V and 4 bases from J; bases unmatched to any gene: 11. The CDR3 extends over 17 amino acids. Germline assignment: CDR1 SGHVS and CDR2 FQNEAQ. The CDR3 here is CASSSEVVAGEYNEQFF. The CDR3 coding sequence is TGTGCCAGCAGCTCGGAGGTAGTAGCGGGAGAATACAATGAGCAGTTCTTC.

The chain joins TRBV15 to TRBJ2-1; a weak D match, TRBD2 (5 bases). V lost 1 base and J 0 bases, leaving 10 bases between the germline ends. CDR3 length: 16 residues. Germline loops: CDR1 LNHNV, CDR2 YYDKDF (reference sequence). CDR3 nucleotides: TGTGCCACCAGCAGAGGGGGAGCGCCCTCCTACAATGAGCAGTTCTTC. Protein sequence: CATSRGGAPSYNEQFF. The variable domain in full, with the rest retrieved from reference TRBV15 and TRBJ2-1, is DAMVIQNPRYQVTQFGKPVTLSCSQTLNHNVMYWYQQKSSQAPKLLFHYYDKDFNNEADTPDNFQSRRPNTSFCFLDIRSPGLGDTAMYLCATSRGGAPSYNEQFFGPGTRLTVL.

This clone was found a few times. The chain has TRBV6-5 and TRBJ2-2; weak D call: TRBD1 (5 bases). The length of the CDR3 is 14 residues. Trimming shortened V by 5 bases and J by 6 bases, and 13 bases separated the two germline ends. Germline V gene sequence: CDR1 MNHEY, CDR2 SVGAGI. The CDR3 here is CASSQPLRAGELFF. CDR3 DNA: TGTGCCAGCAGTCAACCCCTCAGGGCCGGGGAGCTGTTTTTT.